Reported below is one TCR beta chain. This clonotype showed up just a few times. Which antigen it targets is not known. Base qualities are missing; no much larger clone stands one base away. The treatment or condition label of this sample denotes: live attenuated yellow fever vaccine strain. At every blood-draw timepoint, two biological replicates of bulk PBMCs were collected. PBMCs were isolated from peripheral blood using a standard Ficoll-Paque protocol. RNA was extracted with TriZol from bulk PBMCs, CD4 and CD8 fractions, and dextramer-positive and dextramer-negative fractions. The CDR3 contains 11 residues, cysteine and phenylalanine counted. Only the CDR3 region is kept as DNA, spanning 33 bases read in frame from base 1. CDR1 is given as LGHDT and CDR2 as YNNKEL, both from the germline V gene (reference sequence). The trim is 3 bases for V and 7 bases for J, with a gap of 7 bases between the germline ends.

The record originates from a study of T cells after yellow fever vaccination (dated by TCRdb to between 2018 and 2021). With regard to the full study: The SMART-Seq v4 Ultra Low Input RNA kit was used to prepare libraries from fractions with low cell numbers. To follow T-cell clones before and after both primary and booster YFV17D yellow fever vaccination, bulk TCR alpha and beta repertoires underwent longitudinal sequencing. Two healthy male donors, one aged 18 to 30 and one aged 30 to 40 years, were included in the cohort. Blood was drawn at multiple timepoints before and after primary and secondary immunization, with bulk PBMC replicates and cell subsets isolated. Beyond this particular receptor, the publication reports: FACS-sorted repertoires could contain abundant contaminating clonotypes from the bulk population, so computational filtering was required. After the booster, most clones that had expanded after primary vaccination were detected again (around 97% of CD4 and roughly nine tenths of CD8), suggesting broad maintenance of memory. A small share of clonotypes occurred in both CD4 and CD8 compartments, likely arising from convergent recombination. The study included only a couple of donors, which limits how far the findings can be generalized. The secondary T-cell response was weaker than the primary response but faster, peaking on day 5 instead of day 15.

TCR cDNA was synthesized by 5'RACE template switching, which introduced a universal primer site and unique molecular identifiers. Priming of cDNA synthesis was performed from both the TCR alpha and TCR beta constant segments. Library amplification used two PCR steps, and the second PCR step added sample barcodes and sequencing adapters. Libraries were sequenced on Illumina HiSeq 2500 (2x100 bp) or NovaSeq (2x150 bp). The paper's processing steps were these. Reads were demultiplexed and collapsed into UMI consensus sequences with MIGEC, and V(D)J alignment was performed with MiXCR. Using edgeR on replicate PBMC samples, clonotypes were called vaccine-responding if FDR was below 0.01 and the log2 fold change was above 5 up to day 15. Each bulk clonotype received a CD4 or CD8 identity based on whether the sequenced CD4 or CD8 repertoire contained that clonotype at higher abundance. Using fastp at Q25 and MiXCR, TCRdb reprocessed the public reads and kept productive beta chains. CDR3 protein duplicates are merged, each entry listing the most common genes and DNA. The V and J calls follow TCRdb's processing rather than the paper's. This sample lists just under 600,000 distinct CDR3 sequences; roughly 14% were detected once. Of the sample, roughly an eighth falls within the top ten clones.

Sequenced material: PBMCs, taken on the day of the yellow fever booster vaccination. The receptor comes from a man aged 25-40 years who received the YFV17D yellow fever vaccine. The rearrangement joined TRBV3-1 to TRBJ2-7; the D gene identity is not certain. This receptor carries the CDR3 CASSQRLEQYF. Here is the DNA: TGTGCCAGCAGCCAGCGCCTTGAGCAGTACTTC.